This T cell receptor beta chain was identified during a study of shared clonotypes between healthy human individuals. Sorted-subset replicate PCR reactions contained approximately 190 ng DNA, corresponding to some 28,000 T cell genomes. Clones were sequenced by immunoSEQ multiplex PCR, and TCRdb holds only the in-frame ones, with some missing. The sample shows 2 million to 2.5 million clones, more than 80% of them seen only once. V dropped 8 bases and J dropped 5 bases, with 8 bases sitting between them. Germline CDR1 reads SNHLY; CDR2 reads FYNNEI. The CDR3 totals 11 residues. Sequenced material: naive CD4+ T cells from PBMCs. Described subset: CD45RA+ positively selected. The J gene is TRBJ2-3, the V gene TRBV2; no firm D call. The receptor was isolated from a man between 18 and 35 years old in good health. Some clones in this sample may be carry-over from other donors' samples. CDR3 sequence: CASGPKDTQYF. The DNA of the CDR3 is TGTGCCAGCGGGCCGAAAGATACGCAGTATTTT. The full variable domain, its missing parts supplied by reference TRBV2 and TRBJ2-3, is EPEVTQTPSHQVTQMGQEVILRCVPISNHLYFYWYRQILGQKVEFLVSFYNNEISEKSEIFDDQFSVERPDGSNFTLKIRSTKLEDSAMYFCASGPKDTQYFGPGTRLTVL.